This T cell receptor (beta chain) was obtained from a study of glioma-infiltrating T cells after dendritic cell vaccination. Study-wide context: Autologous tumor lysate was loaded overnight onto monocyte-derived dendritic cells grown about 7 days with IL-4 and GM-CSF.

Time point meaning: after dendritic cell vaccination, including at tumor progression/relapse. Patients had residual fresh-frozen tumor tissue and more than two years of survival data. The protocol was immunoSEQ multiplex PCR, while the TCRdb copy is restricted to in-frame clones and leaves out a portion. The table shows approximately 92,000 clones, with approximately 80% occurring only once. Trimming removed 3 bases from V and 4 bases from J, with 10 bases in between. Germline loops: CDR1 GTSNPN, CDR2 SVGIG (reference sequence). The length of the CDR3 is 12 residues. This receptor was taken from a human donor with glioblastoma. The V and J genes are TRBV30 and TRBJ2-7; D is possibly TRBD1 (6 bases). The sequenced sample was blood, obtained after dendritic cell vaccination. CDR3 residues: CAWREQGYEQYF. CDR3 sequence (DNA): TGTGCCTGGAGGGAACAGGGTTACGAGCAGTACTTC. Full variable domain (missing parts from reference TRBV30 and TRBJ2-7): SQTIHQWPATLVQPVGSPLSLECTVEGTSNPNLYWYRQAAGRGLQLLFYSVGIGQISSEVPQNLSASRPQDRQFILSSKKLLLSDSGFYLCAWREQGYEQYFGPGTRLTVT.